This TCR beta chain was observed in a study of T cell responses to AZD1222 COVID-19 vaccine. The wider study: Second doses that came at about 4 or about 12 weeks were put together. Study-wide results and caveats: Baseline antibody screening turned up just a handful of seropositive AZD1222 recipients. The sample set comprised mostly white British donors with more females, and clonal diversity was possibly underestimated. Nearly half of spike-specific TCRs reportedly target variant regions that are unmutated in the B.1.351 and B.1.1.7 variants.

Profiled with immunoSEQ multiplex PCR; TCRdb holds only in-frame clones, not every one. This sample yields under 200,000 clones, of which 94% are seen a single time; approximately 0.6% belongs to the top ten. This CDR3 spans 14 amino acids. Losses at the gene ends were 0 bases for V and 8 bases for J; bases not matched to a gene: 4. Looked up from germline, CDR1 is SGHRS and CDR2 is YFSETQ. About this clone: Its antigen is not known.

This clonotype was obtained from an adult in good health. The material was peripheral blood, obtained on day 0 of AZD1222 vaccination. The J gene is TRBJ1-4, the V gene TRBV5-1, with 7 bases that match TRBD1. CDR3 nucleotides: TGCGCCAGCAGCTTGGTGGAGGGGGCAGAAAAACTGTTTTTT. Translating it yields CASSLVEGAEKLFF.